Below, 18 T cell receptor beta chains from the same sample are listed, as sequenced in a study of Ad26.COV2.S vaccination and SARS-CoV-2 variants. Treatment reported: around 19 received Ad26.COV2.S at low or high dose, single or two shots; several received placebo; per-sample allocation not given. The samples date from day 63 after the first vaccine or placebo injection. Repertoires were generated with immunoSEQ multiplex PCR, while TCRdb's copy carries only in-frame clones and drops some. The sample contains some 450,000 clones, less than 95% of which appear only once. This specimen was peripheral blood, taken in a trial of Ad26.COV2.S vaccine versus placebo. These receptors all come from a person between 18 and 59 years old who received the Ad26.COV2.S COVID-19 vaccine or a placebo.

The chain recombines TRBV2 with TRBJ2-5, with unresolved D. The CDR3 is 10 residues long. V lost 7 bases and J 5 bases, leaving 5 bases between the germline ends. Germline CDR1 SNHLY, CDR2 FYNNEI. The CDR3 DNA reads TGTGCCAGCAATCGTGAGACCCAGTACTTC. This sequence encodes CASNRETQYF.

This clone was counted once. The chain has TRBV7-9 and TRBJ2-3; no clear D gene. The V and J ends lost 5 bases and 5 bases respectively, with 8 bases between them. CDR1 is SEHNR and CDR2 is FQNEAQ in the germline V gene (reference sequence). The CDR3 extends over 12 amino acids. CDR3 sequence: CASSPLVDTQYF. CDR3 nucleotides: TGTGCCAGCAGCCCCCTTGTAGATACGCAGTATTTT.

The chain combines TRBV2 with TRBJ2-2, with D unresolved. Germline CDR1 reads SNHLY; CDR2 reads FYNNEI. The CDR3 is made up of 13 amino acids. The V and J ends lost 10 bases and 1 base respectively, with 10 bases between them. The DNA of the CDR3 is TGTGCCACAAAGTCGGAGAACACCGGGGAGCTGTTTTTT. It specifies CATKSENTGELFF.

The chain carries TRBV19 and TRBJ2-7, with 9 bases lining up with TRBD2. CDR1 and CDR2 from the germline V gene are LNHDA and SQIVND (reference sequence). This CDR3 is 16 amino acids long. Germline trimming cut 7 bases from V and 2 bases from J; bases unmatched to any gene: 12. The CDR3 DNA sequence: TGTGCCAGTACTCCGGCGGGAGGGCCCGGTCCCTACGAGCAGTACTTC. It is translated as CASTPAGGPGPYEQYF. Complete variable domain (other parts from reference TRBV19 and TRBJ2-7): DGGITQSPKYLFRKEGQNVTLSCEQNLNHDAMYWYRQDPGQGLRLIYYSQIVNDFQKGDIAEGYSVSREKKESFPLTVTSAQKNPTAFYLCASTPAGGPGPYEQYFGPGTRLTVT.

The chain is built from TRBV19 and TRBJ2-7, with TRBD1 matching over 8 bases. Losses at the gene ends were 2 bases for V and 4 bases for J; bases not matched to a gene: 7. The length of the CDR3 is 15 residues. Germline V gene lookup returns CDR1 LNHDA and CDR2 SQIVND (reference sequence). The CDR3, as DNA: TGTGCCAGTAGTATACCAGGGGGCGCGATTTACGAGCAGTACTTC. It is translated as CASSIPGGAIYEQYF.

The chain links TRBV5-8 to TRBJ2-7; D gene uncertain. V dropped 1 base and J dropped 3 bases, with 8 bases sitting between them. This CDR3 region has 13 residues. CDR1 is SGHTS, CDR2 YDEGEE, per germline. CDR3: CASSLYEDYEQYF. The CDR3 bases are TGTGCCAGCAGCTTGTATGAGGACTACGAGCAGTACTTC.

CDR3 residues: CASSQSLGYGYTF. Here the CDR3 DNA reads TGCGCCAGCAGCCAAAGTTTGGGCTATGGCTACACCTTC. J is TRBJ1-2 and V is TRBV4-3, with D unresolved. The CDR3 extends over 13 amino acids. V was shortened by 2 bases and J by 4 bases, with 8 bases between the two germline ends. The germline V gene encodes CDR1 LGHNA and CDR2 YSLEER.

The chain is built from TRBV28 and TRBJ1-1; D unresolved. Germline CDR1 is MDHEN and CDR2 is SYDVKM. Trimming cost V 4 bases and J 1 base, with 4 bases left between them. The CDR3 totals 12 residues. CDR3 sequence (DNA): TGTGCCAGCAGTTACGAGAACACTGAAGCTTTCTTT. It encodes CASSYENTEAFF.

The V call is TRBV18, the J call TRBJ2-1; 9 bases are shared with TRBD2. Germline V gene lookup returns CDR1 KGHSH and CDR2 LQKENI. There are 15 residues in the CDR3. The junction had 5 bases not matched to a gene; V was cut back by 3 bases and J by 5 bases. This chain's CDR3 is CASSPFVAGDNEQFF. The DNA of the CDR3 is TGTGCCAGCTCACCTTTTGTAGCGGGAGACAATGAGCAGTTCTTC.

V is TRBV6-1 and J is TRBJ2-7; 13 positions agree with TRBD2. Germline CDR1 reads MNHNS; CDR2 reads SASEGT. Unmatched junction bases numbered 19, after V lost 4 bases and J lost 7 bases. The length of the CDR3 is 19 residues. CDR3: CASSGGFPKLAGGPVEQYF. The CDR3 coding sequence is TGTGCCAGCAGTGGAGGGTTCCCCAAACTAGCGGGAGGGCCGGTGGAGCAGTACTTC.

This chain joins TRBV7-8 and TRBJ2-7; 11 nucleotides match TRBD2. This CDR3 region has 16 residues. In germline, CDR1 is SGHVS, CDR2 FQNEAQ. The trim removed 4 bases at V and 2 bases at J, leaving 7 bases unmatched. CDR3 protein: CASSSGLAGGPYEQYF. CDR3 DNA sequence: TGTGCCAGCAGCTCGGGGCTAGCGGGAGGCCCCTACGAGCAGTACTTC.

The chain has TRBV4-2 and TRBJ2-3; D might be TRBD1 (6 bases). The CDR3 has 16 amino acids. V was cut by 1 base and J by 4 bases, with 15 bases left in between. CDR1 is LGHNA and CDR2 is YNFKEQ in the germline V gene. The CDR3 here is CASSQGGQGKPDTQYF. Written as DNA, the CDR3 is TGTGCCAGCAGCCAAGGAGGTCAGGGGAAACCAGATACGCAGTATTTT.

The CDR3 loop reads CASSLAVGTAISYEQYF. The CDR3 nucleotides are TGTGCCAGCAGCTTGGCGGTAGGGACAGCGATCTCCTACGAGCAGTACTTC. J is TRBJ2-7 and V is TRBV5-6, with 7 bases lining up with TRBD1. CDR3 size: 17 residues. Unmatched junction bases numbered 9, after V lost 0 bases and J lost 0 bases. Germline V gene sequence: CDR1 SGHDT, CDR2 YYEEEE.

The chain combines TRBV4-1 with TRBJ1-4, with D uncertain. Between the trimmed V and J ends, which lost 0 bases and 4 bases, there was a span of 9 bases. The CDR3 covers 15 residues. CDR1 is MGHRA and CDR2 is YSYEKL in the germline V gene. The CDR3 spells CASSQESQFNEKLFF. The DNA for the CDR3 is TGCGCCAGCAGCCAAGAGTCGCAGTTTAATGAAAAACTGTTTTTT.

V and J are TRBV2 and TRBJ2-3; 7 nucleotides line up with TRBD2. The CDR3 totals 16 residues. The germline V gene has CDR1 SNHLY and CDR2 FYNNEI. V was clipped by 4 bases and J by 2 bases; unmatched bases: 9. In DNA form, the CDR3 reads TGTGCCAGCAGTGCCTTTGGGCTAGCGGACACAGATACGCAGTATTTT. It translates to CASSAFGLADTDTQYF.

The chain carries TRBV14 and TRBJ1-5; no clear D gene. The CDR3 length is 15 residues. Germline CDR1 is SGHDN and CDR2 is FVKESK. Between the trimmed V and J ends, which lost 1 base and 2 bases, there was a span of 9 bases. CDR3 region: CASSQGPPGNQPQHF. DNA of the CDR3: TGTGCCAGCAGCCAAGGCCCCCCAGGCAATCAGCCCCAGCATTTT.

The genes are TRBV28 and TRBJ1-2; D might be TRBD1 (5 bases). Deletions cut 6 bases from V and 4 bases from J, with 12 bases between. The germline gives CDR1 MDHEN, CDR2 SYDVKM. The CDR3 covers 13 residues. The DNA for the CDR3 is TGTGCCAGCAGCTCGGGACGGATCTATGGCTACACCTTC. Encoded protein: CASSSGRIYGYTF.

The chain uses TRBV7-2 and TRBJ2-7; no clear D gene. The V gene lost 0 bases and the J gene lost 2 bases, with 11 bases spanning the gap. The CDR3 loop spans 15 amino acids. Germline V gene data show CDR1 as SGHTA and CDR2 as FQGNSA. CDR3 sequence: CASSLAGSRAYEQYF. The CDR3 nucleotides read TGTGCCAGCAGCTTAGCGGGTAGCAGAGCCTACGAGCAGTACTTC.